What follows is one T cell receptor (beta chain) and its context. The V end lost 0 bases, the J end lost 1 base, and 6 bases lay between the germline ends. This CDR3 contains 14 residues. Germline loops: CDR1 ENHRY, CDR2 SYGVKD. From the 5' RACE reads, TCRdb called clonotypes with MiXCR, one entry per CDR3 protein. The sample gives some 100,000 distinct CDR3 sequences, about 14% of which show up once; around 0.58% is in the top ten. This sample is drawn from a study of early T cells in non-severe SARS-CoV-2 infection. This TCR was recovered from an adult who was a healthcare worker with PCR-confirmed SARS-CoV-2 infection or an uninfected control (not recorded which). This chain connects TRBV10-3 to TRBJ2-5; no clear D. Material: whole blood. The CDR3 nucleotides are TGTGCCATCAGTGAGTCCGGCTTCCAAGAGACCCAGTACTTC. The encoded protein is CAISESGFQETQYF.